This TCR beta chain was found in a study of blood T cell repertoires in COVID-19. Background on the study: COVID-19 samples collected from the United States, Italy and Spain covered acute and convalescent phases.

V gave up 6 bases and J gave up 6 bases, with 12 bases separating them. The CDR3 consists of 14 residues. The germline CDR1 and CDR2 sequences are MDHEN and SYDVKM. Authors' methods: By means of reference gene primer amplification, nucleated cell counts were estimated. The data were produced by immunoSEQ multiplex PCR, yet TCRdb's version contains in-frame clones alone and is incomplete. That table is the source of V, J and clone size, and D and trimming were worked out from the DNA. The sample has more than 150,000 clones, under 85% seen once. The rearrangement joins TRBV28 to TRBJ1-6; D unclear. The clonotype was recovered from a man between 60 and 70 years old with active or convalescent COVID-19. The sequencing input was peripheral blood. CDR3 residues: CASRVQRSNSPLHF. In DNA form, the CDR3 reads TGTGCCAGCAGGGTGCAGCGTTCTAATTCACCCCTCCACTTT.